Following are 8 T cell receptor beta chains from one sample sequenced in a study of Tregs in tolerant kidney transplant recipients. Related graft donors supplied nonmyeloablative bone marrow transplants, and mixed chimerism was transient. Sequenced by immunoSEQ multiplex PCR; TCRdb stores in-frame clones only, minus some. The sample records 80,000 or so clones, about 91% being singletons. This material consisted of CD4+ T cells from blood (PBMCs), taken 24 months after the transplant. Receptors originate from a human patient who received a combined kidney and bone marrow transplant. Some T cells may be the graft donor's.

This clone has a single count. V is TRBV25-1 and J is TRBJ2-7; no clear D. V was clipped by 3 bases and J by 2 bases, with 11 bases between them. Germline V gene lookup returns CDR1 MGHDK and CDR2 SYGVNS. The CDR3 extends over 14 amino acids. CDR3 sequence (DNA): TGTGCCAGCAGTGATGCGAGCCTTCCCTACGAGCAGTACTTC. It translates to CASSDASLPYEQYF.

This clone appeared a single time. The chain links TRBV18 to TRBJ1-2; TRBD1 matches 10 bases. V lost 3 bases, J lost 2 bases, and 12 bases stayed unmatched. The CDR3 has 18 amino acids. Germline values: CDR1 KGHSH, CDR2 LQKENI. The CDR3 bases are TGTGCCAGCTCACCTTACGGACAGGGGGGGTTGACCAACTATGGCTACACCTTC. Protein product: CASSPYGQGGLTNYGYTF.

This rearrangement joins TRBV10-3 to TRBJ2-2; 7 positions match TRBD2. This CDR3 is built from 12 residues. The germline CDR1 and CDR2 sequences are ENHRY and SYGVKD. CDR3 nucleotide sequence: TGTGCAGGGAGGGCCGGCGGCGGGGAGCTGTTTTTT. It yields the protein CAGRAGGGELFF.

The chain links TRBV5-1 to TRBJ2-1; 9 positions agree with TRBD2. The germline V gene encodes CDR1 SGHRS and CDR2 YFSETQ. V gave up 1 base and J gave up 5 bases; unmatched junction bases: 4. The length of the CDR3 is 15 residues. CDR3 in amino acids: CASSLKLAGDNEQFF. For the CDR3, the DNA is TGCGCCAGCAGCTTGAAACTAGCGGGCGACAATGAGCAGTTCTTC.

This clone was observed a single time. The J gene is TRBJ2-5, the V gene TRBV20-1; weak D call: TRBD2 (5 bases). The CDR3 sequence is 11 residues long. With 7 bases removed from V and 0 bases from J, the gap between germline ends came to 6 bases. Germline values: CDR1 DFQATT, CDR2 SNEGSKA (reference sequence). DNA of the CDR3: TGCAGTGGAGGGTACCAAGAGACCCAGTACTTC. As protein: CSGGYQETQYF.

To note about this clone: An end of the junction differs from the germline gene, which may be a read error. The chain couples TRBV7-9 to TRBJ1-6; no firm D call. The CDR3 contains 14 residues. The germline V gene has CDR1 SEHNR and CDR2 FQNEAQ (reference sequence). CDR3 DNA: TGTGCCAGCAGCTTAGAGCTCAGCGATTCCCCCCTCCCCTTT. Its protein is CASSLELSDSPLPF. Combining the CDR3 with reference TRBV7-9 and TRBJ1-6 gives the whole variable domain DTGVSQNPRHKITKRGQNVTFRCDPISEHNRLYWYRQTLGQGPEFLTYFQNEAQLEKSRLLSDRFSAERPKGSFSTLEIQRTEQGDSAMYLCASSLELSDSPLPFGNGTRLTVT.

The CDR3 DNA reads TGTGCCAGCAGTCCATCATCGACAGGCCTTGATGGGGCCAACGTCCTGACTTTC. Encoded protein: CASSPSSTGLDGANVLTF. This chain uses TRBV28 with TRBJ2-6, with D perhaps TRBD1 (6 bases). The CDR3 is 18 amino acids. V lost 5 bases and J 3 bases, leaving 20 bases between the germline ends. Germline V gene sequence: CDR1 MDHEN, CDR2 SYDVKM.

In its sample, this clone was seen once. The CDR3 loop is CASTPGVGSGANVLTF. In DNA form, the CDR3 reads TGTGCCAGCACCCCGGGAGTGGGCTCTGGGGCCAACGTCCTGACTTTC. J is TRBJ2-6 and V is TRBV7-2, with D tentatively TRBD2 (6 bases). Trimming shortened V by 7 bases and J by 0 bases, and 13 bases separated the two germline ends. Germline CDR1 and CDR2: SGHTA and FQGNSA. CDR3 length: 16 residues.